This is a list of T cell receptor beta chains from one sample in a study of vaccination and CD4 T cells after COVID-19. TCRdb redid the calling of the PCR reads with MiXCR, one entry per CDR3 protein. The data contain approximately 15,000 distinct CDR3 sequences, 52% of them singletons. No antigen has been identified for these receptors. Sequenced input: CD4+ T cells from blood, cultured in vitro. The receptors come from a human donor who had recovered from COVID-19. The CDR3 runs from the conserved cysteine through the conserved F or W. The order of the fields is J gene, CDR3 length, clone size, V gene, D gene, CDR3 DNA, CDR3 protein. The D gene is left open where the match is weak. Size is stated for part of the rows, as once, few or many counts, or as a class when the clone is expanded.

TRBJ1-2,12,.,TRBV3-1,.,TGTGCCAGCACCATACAGGGCGGGGGCTACACCTTC,CASTIQGGGYTF
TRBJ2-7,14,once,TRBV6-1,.,TGTGCCAGCATTTCCGGGAGCGACTCCTACGAGCAGTACTTC,CASISGSDSYEQYF
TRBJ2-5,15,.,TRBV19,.,TGTGCCAGTAGTATAGGTCGACAGCTCCAAGAGACCCAGTACTTC,CASSIGRQLQETQYF
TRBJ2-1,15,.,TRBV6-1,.,TGTGCCAGCAGTGAAATGACAGGCGGCTACAATGAGCAGTTCTTC,CASSEMTGGYNEQFF
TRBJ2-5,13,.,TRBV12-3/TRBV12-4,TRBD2,TGTGCCAGCACCCGACGGGGGGGGGAGACCCAGTACTTC,CASTRRGGETQYF
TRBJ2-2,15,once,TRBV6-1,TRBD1,TGTGCCAGCAGCTCTGGACAGGAGAACACCGGGGAGCTGTTTTTT,CASSSGQENTGELFF
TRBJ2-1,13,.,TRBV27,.,TGTGCCAGCAGTTTAGTGGGAATCAGTGAGCAGTTCTTC,CASSLVGISEQFF
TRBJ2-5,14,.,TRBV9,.,TGTGCCAGCAGCGTAGTCGGGAGCTCCGAGACCCAGTACTTC,CASSVVGSSETQYF
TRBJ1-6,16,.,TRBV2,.,TGTGCCAGCAGTGAGGGTTGGAGGGTTTATAATTCACCCCTCCACTTT,CASSEGWRVYNSPLHF
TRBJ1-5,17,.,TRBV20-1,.,TGCAGTGCTCAAGTAGGTATGGGGGGTCTCAGCAATCAGCCCCAGCATTTT,CSAQVGMGGLSNQPQHF
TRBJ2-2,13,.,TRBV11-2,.,TGTGCCAGCAGCCTAAGGATTTTCGGGGAGCTGTTTTTT,CASSLRIFGELFF
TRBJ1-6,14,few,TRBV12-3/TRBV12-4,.,TGTGCCAGCAGTTCGGACATCGGTAATTCACCCCTCCACTTT,CASSSDIGNSPLHF
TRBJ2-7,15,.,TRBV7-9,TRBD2,TGTGCCAGCAGCCCGGGACTAGCGGGAGTCTACGAGCAGTACTTC,CASSPGLAGVYEQYF
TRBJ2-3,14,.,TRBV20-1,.,TGCAGTGCGACCGGACAGCCTAGCACAGATACGCAGTATTTT,CSATGQPSTDTQYF
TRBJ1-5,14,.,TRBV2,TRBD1,TGTGCCAGCAGTAGGGACAGGGGCAATCAGCCCCAGCATTTT,CASSRDRGNQPQHF
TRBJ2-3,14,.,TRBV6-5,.,TGTGCCAGCAGTTACGGGTGGGGCACAGATACGCAGTATTTT,CASSYGWGTDTQYF
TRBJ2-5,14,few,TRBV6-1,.,TGTGCTTCACAACAGACCGCAGCGTGGCAGACCCAGTACTTC,CASQQTAAWQTQYF
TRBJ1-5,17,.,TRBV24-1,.,TGTGCCACCAGTGATTCCCGTTTGGTCGGGAGCAATCAGCCCCAGCATTTT,CATSDSRLVGSNQPQHF
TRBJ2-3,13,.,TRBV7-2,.,TGTGCCAGCAGCTCCGACTACACAGATACGCAGTATTTT,CASSSDYTDTQYF
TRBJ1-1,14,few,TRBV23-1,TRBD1,TGCGCCAGCAGGGGACAGCCCGTGAACACTGAAGCTTTCTTT,CASRGQPVNTEAFF
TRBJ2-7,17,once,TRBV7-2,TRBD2,TGTGCCAGCAGACAGGGACTAGCGGGGCCCCGAGGGTACGAGCAGTACTTC,CASRQGLAGPRGYEQYF
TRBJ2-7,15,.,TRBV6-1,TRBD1,TGTGCCAGCAGTCTCCCGGGACAGGGAACCTACGAGCAGTACTTC,CASSLPGQGTYEQYF
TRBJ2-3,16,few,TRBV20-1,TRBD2,TGCAGTGCCAAATCGATTAGCGGGACTAGCACAGATACGCAGTATTTT,CSAKSISGTSTDTQYF
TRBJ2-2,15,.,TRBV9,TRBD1,TGTGCCAGCAGCGTCGGGACAGGAAGCACCGGGGAGCTGTTTTTT,CASSVGTGSTGELFF
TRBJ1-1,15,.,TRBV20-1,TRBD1,TGCAGTGCTAGGTTTGTAGGGGGCCCAAGGACTGAAGCTTTCTTT,CSARFVGGPRTEAFF
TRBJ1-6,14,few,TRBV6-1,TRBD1,TGTGCCAGCAGTGGTCGGGACAGGGGTCTCCCCCTCCACTTT,CASSGRDRGLPLHF